Listed here are 27 T cell receptor beta chains from one sample, sequenced in a study of cytomegalovirus exposure and HLA in healthy donors. In the PCR, 60 Vbeta and 13 Jbeta primers were used. Data came from immunoSEQ multiplex PCR; TCRdb stores just in-frame clones and leaves some out. This table has under 250,000 clones, around four fifths appearing once. The specimen sequenced was PBMCs. The receptor source for this set is a boy aged 2-15 years in good health and CMV-seronegative.

In regard to this clone: Other nucleotide sequences from this sample produce the same CDR3. The V and J genes are TRBV13 and TRBJ2-3, with D perhaps TRBD2 (6 bases). V dropped 5 bases and J dropped 5 bases, with 8 bases sitting between them. The V gene's germline CDR1 is PRHDT and CDR2 FYEKMQ (reference sequence). The length of the CDR3 is 12 residues. This CDR3 reads CASSPGGDTQYF. CDR3 bases: TGTGCCAGCAGCCCCGGGGGAGATACGCAGTATTTT.

The chain carries TRBV7-9 and TRBJ2-3; D gene uncertain. The CDR3 runs 13 residues. Germline values: CDR1 SEHNR, CDR2 FQNEAQ (reference sequence). Trimming took 3 bases from V and 1 from J, leaving 5 bases between them. For the CDR3, the DNA is TGTGCCAGCAGCTTTTTAGGCACAGATACGCAGTATTTT. Its translation: CASSFLGTDTQYF.

This sequence joins TRBV15 and TRBJ2-3; weak D call: TRBD2 (6 bases). With 2 bases removed from V and 3 bases from J, the gap between germline ends came to 12 bases. The CDR3 sequence is 15 residues long. The germline V gene has CDR1 LNHNV and CDR2 YYDKDF (reference sequence). CDR3 loop: CATSRRAGHTDTQYF. The CDR3, as DNA: TGTGCCACCAGCAGACGAGCGGGTCATACAGATACGCAGTATTTT.

The rearrangement links TRBV28 to TRBJ1-4; the D gene is possibly TRBD1 (6 bases). Per the germline V gene, CDR1 is MDHEN and CDR2 is SYDVKM. CDR3 length: 16 amino acids. The V end lost 2 bases, the J end lost 4 bases, and 14 bases lay between the germline ends. The CDR3 loop reads CASSLPRTDYNEKLFF. For the CDR3, the DNA is TGTGCCAGCAGTTTACCTCGGACAGACTATAATGAAAAACTGTTTTTT.

The chain has TRBV18 and TRBJ2-7; 10 nucleotides match TRBD2. This CDR3 contains 15 residues. Germline CDR1 and CDR2: KGHSH and LQKENI. Losses at the gene ends were 3 bases for V and 1 base for J; bases not matched to a gene: 3. The CDR3 bases are TGTGCCAGCTCACCGGGGACTAGCGAGTCCTACGAGCAGTACTTC. It yields the protein CASSPGTSESYEQYF. Variable domain in full (rest from reference TRBV18 and TRBJ2-7): NAGVMQNPRHLVRRRGQEARLRCSPMKGHSHVYWYRQLPEEGLKFMVYLQKENIIDESGMPKERFSAEFPKEGPSILRIQQVVRGDSAAYFCASSPGTSESYEQYFGPGTRLTVT.

The rearrangement uses TRBV12-5 and TRBJ2-3, with 16 bases fitting TRBD2. J gave up 3 bases and V 10 bases, and 16 bases lay outside the gene matches. Germline V gives CDR1 LGHNT, CDR2 FRNRAP. The CDR3 has 19 amino acids. The chain's CDR3 is CATRPNSGTSGRETDTQYF. CDR3 sequence (DNA): TGTGCTACCCGGCCGAACTCCGGGACTAGCGGGAGGGAGACAGATACGCAGTATTTT.

This rearrangement joins TRBV19 to TRBJ1-2; 9 bases align to TRBD1. Germline V gives CDR1 LNHDA, CDR2 SQIVND (reference sequence). J was trimmed by 7 bases and V by 3 bases; bases with no gene match: 9. This CDR3 region has 15 residues. CDR3: CASSIPLGQGTGYTF. The CDR3 DNA sequence: TGTGCCAGTAGTATCCCGCTAGGACAGGGGACTGGCTACACCTTC.

The gene calls are TRBV9 and TRBJ2-2; D unclear. V was cut by 6 bases and J by 0 bases, with 9 bases left in between. CDR3 size: 14 residues. CDR1 SGDLS and CDR2 YYNGEE come from the germline V gene. In DNA, the CDR3 is TGTGCCAGCAAGGAGCGTCCGAACACCGGGGAGCTGTTTTTT. It yields the protein CASKERPNTGELFF. Together with reference TRBV9 and TRBJ2-2, the CDR3 gives the full variable domain: DSGVTQTPKHLITATGQRVTLRCSPRSGDLSVYWYQQSLDQGLQFLIQYYNGEERAKGNILERFSAQQFPDLHSELNLSSLELGDSALYFCASKERPNTGELFFGEGSRLTVL.

The CDR3 sequence: CASSLSAREWMNTEAFF. The CDR3 DNA reads as TGTGCCAGCAGTTTATCAGCCAGGGAATGGATGAACACTGAAGCTTTCTTT. The chain recombines TRBV27 with TRBJ1-1; D is perhaps TRBD1 (5 bases). CDR1 and CDR2 from the germline V gene are MNHEY and SMNVEV (reference sequence). Trimming left V 0 bases short and J 0 bases short, with 14 bases between. The CDR3 is 17 residues long.

The J gene is TRBJ1-5, the V gene TRBV6-1; weak D call: TRBD1 (6 bases). V was clipped by 6 bases and J by 8 bases, with 17 bases between them. The CDR3 contains 14 residues. Germline lookup yields CDR1 MNHNS and CDR2 SASEGT. CDR3 sequence (DNA): TGTGCCAGCAGCTTCAGGGGATTAGATGAGCCCCAGCATTTT. Encoded protein: CASSFRGLDEPQHF.

The chain carries TRBV20-1 and TRBJ1-2; D is unclear. From germline, CDR1 is DFQATT and CDR2 SNEGSKA (reference sequence). The CDR3 has 11 residues. Trimming removed 3 bases from V and 8 bases from J, with 10 bases in between. DNA of the CDR3: TGCAGTGCTAGGGTAGCGGGGGGCTACACCTTC. This sequence encodes CSARVAGGYTF.

V gene TRBV9 combines with J gene TRBJ2-1; 8 bases match TRBD2. This CDR3 has 15 amino acids. Germline V lookup: CDR1 SGDLS, CDR2 YYNGEE. Germline trimming cut 4 bases from V and 0 bases from J; bases unmatched to any gene: 3. For the CDR3, the DNA is TGTGCCAGCAGCCCCAGCGGGAGCTCCTACAATGAGCAGTTCTTC. Amino acids: CASSPSGSSYNEQFF.

The chain employs TRBV5-4 and TRBJ2-5, with TRBD2 as a possible D gene (5 bases). V was clipped by 4 bases and J by 4 bases, with 20 bases between them. CDR3 size: 16 residues. From germline, CDR1 is SGHNT and CDR2 YYREEE (reference sequence). CDR3 bases: TGTGCCAGCAGCCCCGAGCTGACCCGGCGGGCAGAGACCCAGTACTTC. This encodes CASSPELTRRAETQYF.

Worth noting for this clone: Other DNA sequences in this sample translate to the same CDR3. J is TRBJ2-7 and V is TRBV30; tentative D call: TRBD2 (6 bases). This CDR3 spans 15 amino acids. Trimming removed 0 bases at V and 2 bases at J, with 14 bases between. Germline CDR1 is GTSNPN and CDR2 is SVGIG (reference sequence). CDR3 coding DNA: TGTGCCTGGAGTGTAGCGAGCGGAGGGGCCTACGAGCAGTACTTC. Protein: CAWSVASGGAYEQYF.

J is TRBJ1-1 and V is TRBV27, with TRBD1 matching over 7 bases. Germline V gene lookup returns CDR1 MNHEY and CDR2 SMNVEV (reference sequence). After removal of 2 bases from V and 4 bases from J, the junction contained 1 base not matched to a gene. The CDR3 extends over 13 amino acids. This CDR3 reads CASSLRTGTEAFF. CDR3 nucleotide sequence: TGTGCCAGCAGTTTACGGACAGGCACTGAAGCTTTCTTT.

Only a few counts were recorded for this clone. The chain couples TRBV6-1 to TRBJ1-1; unclear D gene. The germline CDR1 and CDR2 sequences are MNHNS and SASEGT. The CDR3 spans 14 residues. V lost 1 base and J lost 3, with 9 bases in between. CDR3 bases: TGTGCCAGCAGTGAAGATTCTCGGGACACTGAAGCTTTCTTT. Its protein is CASSEDSRDTEAFF.

The V and J genes are TRBV7-9 and TRBJ1-4, with 8 positions matching TRBD1. The CDR3 length is 18 residues. Germline V gives CDR1 SEHNR, CDR2 FQNEAQ (reference sequence). The V gene end was trimmed by 5 bases and the J gene end by 5 bases; junction bases not matched to a gene: 16. The CDR3 region has the DNA TGTGCCAGCAGCCCAGGCCGAACAGGGGGTTTACTAAATGAAAAACTGTTTTTT. Translation gives CASSPGRTGGLLNEKLFF.

CDR3 in amino acids: CASSQSWTGDFTEAFF. The CDR3 region has the DNA TGCGCCAGCAGTCAATCGTGGACAGGGGATTTTACTGAAGCTTTCTTT. The chain joins TRBV23-1 to TRBJ1-1, with 9 bases fitting TRBD1. TRBV23-1 is classed as an ORF, of uncertain function. V gave up 0 bases and J gave up 5 bases; unmatched junction bases: 7. This CDR3 comprises 16 residues.

The chain carries TRBV2 and TRBJ2-7, with TRBD2 matching over 7 bases. CDR1 and CDR2 (germline): SNHLY, FYNNEI. This CDR3 contains 13 residues. Trimming at V came to 5 bases and at J to 5 bases, leaving 6 bases not matched to a gene. The DNA for the CDR3 is TGTGCCAGCAGTCCTCGGACTAGTGACGAGCAGTACTTC. Residues: CASSPRTSDEQYF.

The genes are TRBV5-1 and TRBJ1-1; D is unclear. This CDR3 region has 13 residues. Between the trimmed V and J ends, which lost 7 bases and 8 bases, there was a span of 18 bases. Per the germline V gene, CDR1 is SGHRS and CDR2 is YFSETQ. CDR3: CASAQQQMLEAFF. CDR3 DNA sequence: TGCGCCAGCGCCCAACAGCAAATGCTAGAAGCTTTCTTT.

The genes are TRBV6-1 and TRBJ2-7, with D perhaps matching TRBD1 (6 bases). There are 14 residues in the CDR3. The germline V gene has CDR1 MNHNS and CDR2 SASEGT. V dropped 2 bases and J dropped 0 bases, with 8 bases sitting between them. The CDR3 loop is CASSEMGASYEQYF. For the CDR3, the DNA is TGTGCCAGCAGTGAAATGGGGGCCTCCTACGAGCAGTACTTC.

The chain links TRBV5-5 to TRBJ2-5; 7 nucleotides match TRBD1. The J call is in doubt because the DNA end fits TRBJ2-7 better. The CDR3 is 15 amino acids. Germline V CDR1 and CDR2: SGHKS, YYEKEE (reference sequence). The CDR3 here is CASSQGQSPSYEQYF. In DNA, the CDR3 is TGTGCCAGCAGCCAGGGACAGTCCCCCTCCTACGAGCAGTACTTC.

With regard to this clone: This same CDR3 is encoded by further DNA sequences in the sample. V gene TRBV13 combines with J gene TRBJ2-7, with 11 nucleotides matching TRBD2. The J segment lost 2 bases and the V segment lost 0 bases, leaving 0 bases of the junction unmatched. Looked up from germline, CDR1 is PRHDT and CDR2 is FYEKMQ (reference sequence). CDR3 size: 15 residues. CDR3 protein: CASSLGLAGAYEQYF. The CDR3 DNA reads as TGTGCCAGCAGCTTAGGACTAGCGGGAGCCTACGAGCAGTACTTC.

This rearrangement joins TRBV2 to TRBJ2-5, with 10 bases lining up with TRBD1. The germline V gene has CDR1 SNHLY and CDR2 FYNNEI. Unmatched junction bases numbered 11, after V lost 5 bases and J lost 5 bases. The CDR3 contains 16 residues. Here the CDR3 DNA reads TGTGCCAGCAGTTCACAGGGACAGGGGTTGGTGGAGACCCAGTACTTC. This sequence encodes CASSSQGQGLVETQYF.

This clone has only one observation. The chain carries TRBV2 and TRBJ2-3; D may be TRBD1 (5 bases). V was cut by 5 bases and J by 1 base, with 19 bases left in between. CDR3 length equals 17 residues. Germline lookup yields CDR1 SNHLY and CDR2 FYNNEI. CDR3 DNA: TGTGCCAGCAGTCCCCGCCCCCAGGGCCACGGCACAGATACGCAGTATTTT. Amino acid sequence: CASSPRPQGHGTDTQYF.

The J gene is TRBJ1-4, the V gene TRBV6-1; no clear D gene. CDR1 MNHNS and CDR2 SASEGT come from the germline V gene. There are 16 residues in the CDR3. Trimming left V 1 base short and J 4 bases short, with 13 bases between. The CDR3 loop reads CASSEVTGMGNEKLFF. CDR3 bases: TGTGCCAGCAGTGAAGTGACCGGGATGGGTAATGAAAAACTGTTTTTT.

This chain joins TRBV13 and TRBJ2-5, with 8 bases that match TRBD2. Gene TRBJ2-7 matches the end of the DNA better, so the J call may be wrong. Germline CDR1 and CDR2: PRHDT and FYEKMQ (reference sequence). This CDR3 spans 16 amino acids. Written as DNA, the CDR3 is TGTGCCAGCAGCTGGAAAAAGACTAGCGAGTCCTACGAGCAGTACTTC. It specifies CASSWKKTSESYEQYF.